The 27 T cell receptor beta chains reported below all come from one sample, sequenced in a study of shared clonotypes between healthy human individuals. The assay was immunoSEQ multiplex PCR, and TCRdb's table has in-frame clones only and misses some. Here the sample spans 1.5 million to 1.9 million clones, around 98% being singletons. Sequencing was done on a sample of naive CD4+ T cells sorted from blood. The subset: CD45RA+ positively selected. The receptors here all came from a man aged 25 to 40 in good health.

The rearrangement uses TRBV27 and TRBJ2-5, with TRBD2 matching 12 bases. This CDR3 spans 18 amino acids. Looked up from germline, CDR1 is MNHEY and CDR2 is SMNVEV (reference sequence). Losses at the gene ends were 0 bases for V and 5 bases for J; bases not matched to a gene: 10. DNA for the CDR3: TGTGCCAGCAGTTTATCTCCACTAGCGGGAGGATTGAGGGAGACCCAGTACTTC. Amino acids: CASSLSPLAGGLRETQYF.

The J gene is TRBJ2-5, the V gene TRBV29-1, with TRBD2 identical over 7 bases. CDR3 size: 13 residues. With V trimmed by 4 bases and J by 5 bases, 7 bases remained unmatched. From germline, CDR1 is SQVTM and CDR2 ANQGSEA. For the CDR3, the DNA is TGCAGCGTTGGTCGGGGGGAGGGCGAGACCCAGTACTTC. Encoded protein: CSVGRGEGETQYF.

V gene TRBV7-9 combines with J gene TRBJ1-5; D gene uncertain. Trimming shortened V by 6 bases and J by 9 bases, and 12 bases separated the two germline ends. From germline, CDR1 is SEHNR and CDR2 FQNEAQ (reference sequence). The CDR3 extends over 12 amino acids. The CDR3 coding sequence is TGTGCCAGCAGTTCGGCCCTGGGGCCCCAGCATTTT. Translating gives CASSSALGPQHF.

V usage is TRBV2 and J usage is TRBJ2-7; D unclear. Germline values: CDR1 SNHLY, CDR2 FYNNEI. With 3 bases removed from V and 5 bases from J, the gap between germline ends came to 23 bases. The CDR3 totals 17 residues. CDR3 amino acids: CASSDLGWKKIENEQYF. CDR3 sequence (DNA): TGTGCCAGCAGTGACTTGGGCTGGAAGAAGATCGAGAACGAGCAGTACTTC.

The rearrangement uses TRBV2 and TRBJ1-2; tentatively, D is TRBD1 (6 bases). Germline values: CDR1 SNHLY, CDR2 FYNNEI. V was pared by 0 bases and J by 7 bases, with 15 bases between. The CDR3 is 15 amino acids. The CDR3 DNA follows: TGTGCCAGCAGTGAAGCGAGGGGGGGCTTTGCTGGCTACACCTTC. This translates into CASSEARGGFAGYTF.

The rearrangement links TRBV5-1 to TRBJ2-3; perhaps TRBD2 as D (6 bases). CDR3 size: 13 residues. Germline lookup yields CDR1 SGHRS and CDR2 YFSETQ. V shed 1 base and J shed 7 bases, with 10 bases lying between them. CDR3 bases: TGCGCCAGCAGCTTGTCACTAGCCAATACGCAGTATTTT. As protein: CASSLSLANTQYF.

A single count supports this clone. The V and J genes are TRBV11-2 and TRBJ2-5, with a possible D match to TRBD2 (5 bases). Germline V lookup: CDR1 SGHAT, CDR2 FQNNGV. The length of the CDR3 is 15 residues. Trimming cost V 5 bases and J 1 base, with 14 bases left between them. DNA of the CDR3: TGTGCCAGCAGCGGAGCGGACGGGCCCCAAGAGACCCAGTACTTC. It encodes CASSGADGPQETQYF.

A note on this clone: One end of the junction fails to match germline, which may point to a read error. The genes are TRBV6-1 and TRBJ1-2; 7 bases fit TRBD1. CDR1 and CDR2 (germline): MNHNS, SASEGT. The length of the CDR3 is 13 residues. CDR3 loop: CASSEALVLRGDF. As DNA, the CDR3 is TGTGCCAGCAGTGAAGCGTTAGTCCTCAGGGGGGACTTC.

This CDR3 is CASSYWGQNTGELFF. The CDR3, as DNA: TGTGCCAGCAGTTATTGGGGTCAGAACACCGGGGAGCTGTTTTTT. The chain is built from TRBV6-5 and TRBJ2-2; no reliable D call. This CDR3 has 15 residues. CDR1 MNHEY and CDR2 SVGAGI come from the germline V gene. V was cut by 3 bases and J by 1 base, with 9 bases left in between.

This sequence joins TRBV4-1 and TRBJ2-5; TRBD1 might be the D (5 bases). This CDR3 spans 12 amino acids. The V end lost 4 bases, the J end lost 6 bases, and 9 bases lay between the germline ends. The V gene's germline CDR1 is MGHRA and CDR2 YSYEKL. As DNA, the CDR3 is TGCGCCAGCAGCCCGTCAGGGCAGACCCAGTACTTC. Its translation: CASSPSGQTQYF.

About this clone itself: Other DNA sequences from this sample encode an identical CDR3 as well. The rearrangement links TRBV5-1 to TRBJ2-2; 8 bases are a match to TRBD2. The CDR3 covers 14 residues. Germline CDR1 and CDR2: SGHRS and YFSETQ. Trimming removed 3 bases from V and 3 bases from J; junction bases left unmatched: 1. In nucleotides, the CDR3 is TGCGCCAGCAGCTCGGGACTAGACACCGGGGAGCTGTTTTTT. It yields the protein CASSSGLDTGELFF. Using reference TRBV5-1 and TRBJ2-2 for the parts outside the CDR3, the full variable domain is KAGVTQTPRYLIKTRGQQVTLSCSPISGHRSVSWYQQTPGQGLQFLFEYFSETQRNKGNFPGRFSGRQFSNSRSEMNVSTLELGDSALYLCASSSGLDTGELFFGEGSRLTVL.

CDR3 protein: CSVEGRRQGAGDTQYF. CDR3 in DNA: TGCAGCGTTGAAGGCAGACGACAGGGGGCTGGAGATACGCAGTATTTT. The chain is built from TRBV29-1 and TRBJ2-3; 10 bases align to TRBD1. This CDR3 has 16 amino acids. In germline, CDR1 is SQVTM, CDR2 ANQGSEA. V lost 1 base to trimming and J lost 5 bases; unmatched junction nucleotides: 9.

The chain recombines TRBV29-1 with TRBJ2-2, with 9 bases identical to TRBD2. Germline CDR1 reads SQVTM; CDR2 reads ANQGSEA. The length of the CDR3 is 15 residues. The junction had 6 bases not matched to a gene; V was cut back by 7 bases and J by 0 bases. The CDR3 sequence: CSGGGDQANTGELFF. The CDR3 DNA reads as TGCAGCGGCGGGGGGGATCAGGCGAACACCGGGGAGCTGTTTTTT.

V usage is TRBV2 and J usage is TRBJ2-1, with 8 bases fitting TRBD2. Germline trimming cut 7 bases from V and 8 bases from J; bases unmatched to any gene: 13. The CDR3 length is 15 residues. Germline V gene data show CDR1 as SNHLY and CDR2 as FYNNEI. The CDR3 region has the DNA TGTGCCAGCACCGCAGGTCGGGAGGGCCTCGATGAGCAGTTCTTC. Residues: CASTAGREGLDEQFF.

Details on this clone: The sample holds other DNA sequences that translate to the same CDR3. CDR3 region: CASSLGSSYEQYF. The CDR3 DNA is TGCGCCAGCAGCTTGGGGTCCTCCTACGAGCAGTACTTC. The chain carries TRBV5-1 and TRBJ2-7; D uncertain. The V end was cut by 0 bases, the J end by 0 bases, with 4 bases between. This CDR3 has 13 amino acids. Germline-derived CDR1 and CDR2 are SGHRS and YFSETQ.

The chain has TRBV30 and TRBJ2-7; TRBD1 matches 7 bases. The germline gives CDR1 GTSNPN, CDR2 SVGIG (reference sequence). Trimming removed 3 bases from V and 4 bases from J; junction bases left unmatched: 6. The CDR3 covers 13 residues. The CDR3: CAWSPRGQYEQYF. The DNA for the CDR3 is TGTGCCTGGAGCCCCAGGGGACAGTACGAGCAGTACTTC.

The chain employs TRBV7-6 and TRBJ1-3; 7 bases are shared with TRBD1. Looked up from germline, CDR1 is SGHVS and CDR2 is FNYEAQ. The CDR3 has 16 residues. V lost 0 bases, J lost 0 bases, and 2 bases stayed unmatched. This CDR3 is CASSLATGSSGNTIYF. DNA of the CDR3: TGTGCCAGCAGCTTAGCGACAGGGAGCTCTGGAAACACCATATATTTT.

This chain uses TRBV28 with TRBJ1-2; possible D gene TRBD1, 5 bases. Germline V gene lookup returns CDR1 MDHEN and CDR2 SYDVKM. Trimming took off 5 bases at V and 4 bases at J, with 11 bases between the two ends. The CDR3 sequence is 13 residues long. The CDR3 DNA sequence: TGTGCCAGCAGTGTCCCAGGGCTCTATGGCTACACCTTC. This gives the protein CASSVPGLYGYTF.

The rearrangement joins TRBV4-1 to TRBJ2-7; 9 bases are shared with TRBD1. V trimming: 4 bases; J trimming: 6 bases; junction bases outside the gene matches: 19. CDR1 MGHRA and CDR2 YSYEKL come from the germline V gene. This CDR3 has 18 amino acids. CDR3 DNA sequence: TGCGCCAGCAGCCCTCAGGGGGGACTGGGACAGGGCACGTTCGAGCAGTACTTC. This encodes CASSPQGGLGQGTFEQYF.

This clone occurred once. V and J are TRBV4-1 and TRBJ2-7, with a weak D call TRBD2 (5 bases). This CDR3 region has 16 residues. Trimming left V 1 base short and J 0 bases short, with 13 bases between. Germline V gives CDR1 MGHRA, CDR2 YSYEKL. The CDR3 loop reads CASSQVSGRSSYEQYF. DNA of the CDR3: TGCGCCAGCAGCCAAGTAAGCGGTAGGAGCTCCTACGAGCAGTACTTC.

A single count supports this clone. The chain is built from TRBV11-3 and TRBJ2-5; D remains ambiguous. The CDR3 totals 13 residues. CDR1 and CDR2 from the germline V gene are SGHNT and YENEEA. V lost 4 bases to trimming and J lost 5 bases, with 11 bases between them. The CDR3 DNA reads TGTGCCAGCAGCTCGGGTCCCCGGGAGACCCAGTACTTC. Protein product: CASSSGPRETQYF. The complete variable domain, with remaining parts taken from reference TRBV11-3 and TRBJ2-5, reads EAGVVQSPRYKIIEKKQPVAFWCNPISGHNTLYWYLQNLGQGPELLIRYENEEAVDDSQLPKDRFSAERLKGVDSTLKIQPAELGDSAVYLCASSSGPRETQYFGPGTRLLVL.

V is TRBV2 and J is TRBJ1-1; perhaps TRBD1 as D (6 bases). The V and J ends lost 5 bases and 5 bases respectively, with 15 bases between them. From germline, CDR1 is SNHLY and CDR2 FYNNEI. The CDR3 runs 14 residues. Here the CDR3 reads CASSFRYRDTEAFF. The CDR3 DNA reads TGTGCCAGCAGTTTCCGATACAGGGATACTGAAGCTTTCTTT.

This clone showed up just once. CDR3 sequence reads: CASSQLMSVELYGELFF. The CDR3, as DNA: TGCGCCAGCAGCCAGTTAATGAGTGTCGAATTATACGGGGAGCTGTTTTTT. The rearrangement joins TRBV4-1 to TRBJ2-2, with unresolved D. The germline V gene encodes CDR1 MGHRA and CDR2 YSYEKL. CDR3 length: 17 amino acids. With 3 bases removed from V and 7 bases from J, the gap between germline ends came to 21 bases.

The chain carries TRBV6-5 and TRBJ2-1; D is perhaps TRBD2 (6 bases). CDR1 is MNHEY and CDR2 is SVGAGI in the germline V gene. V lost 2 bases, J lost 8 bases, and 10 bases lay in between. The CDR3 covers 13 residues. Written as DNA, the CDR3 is TGTGCCAGCAGTTACCGACTAGGCTATGAGCAGTTCTTC. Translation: CASSYRLGYEQFF.

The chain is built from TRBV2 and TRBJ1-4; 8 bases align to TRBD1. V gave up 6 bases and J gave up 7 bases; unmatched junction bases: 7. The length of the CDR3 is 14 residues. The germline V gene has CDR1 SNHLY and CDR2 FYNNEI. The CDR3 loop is CASRGGQGAEKLFF. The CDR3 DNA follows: TGTGCCAGCAGGGGCGGACAGGGAGCTGAAAAACTGTTTTTT.

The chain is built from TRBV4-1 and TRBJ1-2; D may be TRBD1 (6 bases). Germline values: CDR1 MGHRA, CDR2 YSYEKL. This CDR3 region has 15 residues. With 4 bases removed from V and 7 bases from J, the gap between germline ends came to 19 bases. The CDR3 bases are TGCGCCAGCAGCCCCACAGAAGCGGGGGCCGGTGGCTACACCTTC. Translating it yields CASSPTEAGAGGYTF.

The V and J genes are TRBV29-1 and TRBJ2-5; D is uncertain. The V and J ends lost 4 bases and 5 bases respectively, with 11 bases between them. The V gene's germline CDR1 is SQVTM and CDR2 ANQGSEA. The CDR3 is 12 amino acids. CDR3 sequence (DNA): TGCAGCGTTGTCGGATATGCTGAGACCCAGTACTTC. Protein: CSVVGYAETQYF.